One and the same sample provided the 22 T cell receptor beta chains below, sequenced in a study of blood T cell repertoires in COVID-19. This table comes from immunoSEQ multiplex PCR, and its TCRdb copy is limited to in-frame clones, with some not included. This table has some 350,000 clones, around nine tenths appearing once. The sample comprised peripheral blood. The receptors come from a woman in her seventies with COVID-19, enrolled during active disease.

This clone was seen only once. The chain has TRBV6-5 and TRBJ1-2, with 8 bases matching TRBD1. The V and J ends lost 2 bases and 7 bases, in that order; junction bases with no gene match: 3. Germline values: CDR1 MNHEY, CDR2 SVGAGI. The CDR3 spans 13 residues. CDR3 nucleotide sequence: TGTGCCAGCAGTTACGAGACAGGGGTTGGCTACACCTTC. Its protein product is CASSYETGVGYTF.

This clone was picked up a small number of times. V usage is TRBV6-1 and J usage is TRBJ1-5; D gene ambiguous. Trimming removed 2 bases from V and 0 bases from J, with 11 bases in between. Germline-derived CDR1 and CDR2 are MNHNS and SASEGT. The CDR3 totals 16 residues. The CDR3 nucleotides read TGTGCCAGCAGTGAAATTTTGGCAGGTAGCAATCAGCCCCAGCATTTT. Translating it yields CASSEILAGSNQPQHF.

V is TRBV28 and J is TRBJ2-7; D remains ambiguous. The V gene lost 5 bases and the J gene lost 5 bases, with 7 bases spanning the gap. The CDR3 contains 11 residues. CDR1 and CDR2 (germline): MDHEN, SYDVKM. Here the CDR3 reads CASSGPNEQYF. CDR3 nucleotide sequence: TGTGCCAGCAGTGGCCCCAACGAGCAGTACTTC. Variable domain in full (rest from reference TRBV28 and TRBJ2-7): DVKVTQSSRYLVKRTGEKVFLECVQDMDHENMFWYRQDPGLGLRLIYFSYDVKMKEKGDIPEGYSVSREKKERFSLILESASTNQTSMYLCASSGPNEQYFGPGTRLTVT.

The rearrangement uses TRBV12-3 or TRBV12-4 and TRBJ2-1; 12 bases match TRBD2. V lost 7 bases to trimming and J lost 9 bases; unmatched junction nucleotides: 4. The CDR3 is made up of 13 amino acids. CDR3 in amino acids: CASILAGGPEQFF. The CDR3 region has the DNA TGTGCCAGCATACTAGCGGGGGGACCTGAGCAGTTCTTC.

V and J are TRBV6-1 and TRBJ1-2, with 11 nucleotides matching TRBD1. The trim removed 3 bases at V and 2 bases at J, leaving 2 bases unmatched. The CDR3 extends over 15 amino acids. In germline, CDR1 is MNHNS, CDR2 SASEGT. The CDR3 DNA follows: TGTGCCAGCAGTGAGGACAGGGGGCACAACTATGGCTACACCTTC. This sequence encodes CASSEDRGHNYGYTF.

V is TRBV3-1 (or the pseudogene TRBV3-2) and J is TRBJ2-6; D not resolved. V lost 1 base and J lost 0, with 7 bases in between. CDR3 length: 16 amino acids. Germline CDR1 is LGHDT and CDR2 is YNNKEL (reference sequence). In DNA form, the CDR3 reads TGTGCCAGCAGCCAAGGAGGCGGCTCTGGGGCCAACGTCCTGACTTTC. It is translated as CASSQGGGSGANVLTF.

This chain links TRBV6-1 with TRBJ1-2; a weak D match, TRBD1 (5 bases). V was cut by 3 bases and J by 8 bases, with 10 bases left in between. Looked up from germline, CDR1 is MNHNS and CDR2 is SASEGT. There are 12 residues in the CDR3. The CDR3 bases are TGTGCCAGCAGTGATTGGGGCCTAGGCTACACCTTC. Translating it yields CASSDWGLGYTF.

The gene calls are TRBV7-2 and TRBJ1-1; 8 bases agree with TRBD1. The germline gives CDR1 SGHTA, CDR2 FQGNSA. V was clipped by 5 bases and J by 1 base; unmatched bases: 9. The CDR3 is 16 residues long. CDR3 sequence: CASSPRRTGKNTEAFF. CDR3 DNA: TGTGCCAGCAGCCCACGACGGACAGGGAAGAACACTGAAGCTTTCTTT.

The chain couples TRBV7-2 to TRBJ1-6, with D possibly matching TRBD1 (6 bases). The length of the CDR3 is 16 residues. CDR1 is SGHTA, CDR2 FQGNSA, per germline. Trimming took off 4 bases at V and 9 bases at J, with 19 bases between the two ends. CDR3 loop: CASSYRSGEGGSPLHF. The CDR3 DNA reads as TGTGCCAGCAGCTATCGGTCAGGGGAGGGAGGTTCACCCCTCCACTTT.

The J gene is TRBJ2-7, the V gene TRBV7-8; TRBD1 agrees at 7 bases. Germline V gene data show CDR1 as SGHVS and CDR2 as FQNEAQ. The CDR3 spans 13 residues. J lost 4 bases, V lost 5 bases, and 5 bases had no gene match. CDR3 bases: TGTGCCAGCAGCATCGGGACAGTTTACGAGCAGTACTTC. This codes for CASSIGTVYEQYF.

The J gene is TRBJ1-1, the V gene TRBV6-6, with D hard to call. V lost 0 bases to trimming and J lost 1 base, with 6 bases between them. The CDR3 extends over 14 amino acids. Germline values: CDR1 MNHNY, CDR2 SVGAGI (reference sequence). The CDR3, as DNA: TGTGCCAGCAGTTACTCGAGTTCGAACACTGAAGCTTTCTTT. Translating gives CASSYSSSNTEAFF.

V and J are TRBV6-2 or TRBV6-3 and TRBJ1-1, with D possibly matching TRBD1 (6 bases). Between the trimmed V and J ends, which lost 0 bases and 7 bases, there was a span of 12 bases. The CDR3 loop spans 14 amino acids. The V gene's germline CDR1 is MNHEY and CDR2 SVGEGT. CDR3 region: CASSYSAGAIEAFF. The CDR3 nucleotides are TGTGCCAGCAGTTACTCGGCAGGGGCGATTGAAGCTTTCTTT.

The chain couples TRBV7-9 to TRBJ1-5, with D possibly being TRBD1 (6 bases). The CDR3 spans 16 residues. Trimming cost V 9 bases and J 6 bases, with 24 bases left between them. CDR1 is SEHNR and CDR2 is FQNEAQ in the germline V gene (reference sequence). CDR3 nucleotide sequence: TGTGCCAGTCTACCGACAGGCCGAACGGGGAGTCAGCCCCAGCATTTT. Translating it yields CASLPTGRTGSQPQHF. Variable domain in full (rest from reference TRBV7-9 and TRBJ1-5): DTGVSQNPRHKITKRGQNVTFRCDPISEHNRLYWYRQTLGQGPEFLTYFQNEAQLEKSRLLSDRFSAERPKGSFSTLEIQRTEQGDSAMYLCASLPTGRTGSQPQHFGDGTRLSIL.

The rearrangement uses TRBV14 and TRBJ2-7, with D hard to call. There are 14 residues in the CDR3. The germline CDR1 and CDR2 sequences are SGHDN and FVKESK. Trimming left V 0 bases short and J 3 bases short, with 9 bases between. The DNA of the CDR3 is TGTGCCAGCAGCCAAGATATCAGGTTCTACGAGCAGTACTTC. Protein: CASSQDIRFYEQYF.

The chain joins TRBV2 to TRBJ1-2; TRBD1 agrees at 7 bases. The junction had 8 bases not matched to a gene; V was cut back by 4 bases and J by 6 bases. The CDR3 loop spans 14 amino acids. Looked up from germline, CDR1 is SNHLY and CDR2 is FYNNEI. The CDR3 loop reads CASSATGVGHGYTF. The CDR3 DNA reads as TGTGCCAGCAGTGCCACAGGGGTGGGACATGGCTACACCTTC.

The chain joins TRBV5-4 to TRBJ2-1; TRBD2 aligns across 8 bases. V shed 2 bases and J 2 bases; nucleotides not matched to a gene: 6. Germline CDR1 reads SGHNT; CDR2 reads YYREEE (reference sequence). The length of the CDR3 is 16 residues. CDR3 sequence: CASSLAPGGAYNEQFF. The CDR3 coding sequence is TGTGCCAGCAGCTTAGCTCCGGGGGGGGCCTACAATGAGCAGTTCTTC.

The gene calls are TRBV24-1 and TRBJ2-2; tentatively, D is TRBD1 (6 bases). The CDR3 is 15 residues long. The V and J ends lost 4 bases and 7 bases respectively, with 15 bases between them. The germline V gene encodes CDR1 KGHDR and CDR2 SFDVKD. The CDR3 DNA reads TGTGCCACCAGTGACCCTTCAGGGGACGGCGGGGAGCTGTTTTTT. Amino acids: CATSDPSGDGGELFF.

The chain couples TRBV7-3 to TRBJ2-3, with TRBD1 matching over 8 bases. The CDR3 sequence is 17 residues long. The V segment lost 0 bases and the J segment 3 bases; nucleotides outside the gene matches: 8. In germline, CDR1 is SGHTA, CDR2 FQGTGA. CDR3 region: CASSLTYPGGGTDTQYF. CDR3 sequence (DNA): TGTGCCAGCAGCTTAACGTATCCAGGGGGCGGGACAGATACGCAGTATTTT.

In DNA, the CDR3 is TGTGCCAGCAACTCCCAGGGAGGGAGTAAGGAAAAACTGTTTTTT. It encodes CASNSQGGSKEKLFF. This rearrangement joins TRBV28 to TRBJ1-4; tentatively, D is TRBD1 (5 bases). Germline V gives CDR1 MDHEN, CDR2 SYDVKM. Trimming pared 7 bases from V and 8 bases from J, leaving 20 bases between. CDR3 length equals 15 residues.

CDR3 loop: CATSRDLQGSEKLFF. CDR3 DNA: TGTGCCACCAGCAGAGATCTACAGGGGAGTGAAAAACTGTTTTTT. The V and J genes are TRBV15 and TRBJ1-4; 7 nucleotides match TRBD1. J lost 7 bases, V lost 0 bases, and 5 bases had no gene match. CDR3 size: 15 residues. The germline CDR1 and CDR2 sequences are LNHNV and YYDKDF (reference sequence).

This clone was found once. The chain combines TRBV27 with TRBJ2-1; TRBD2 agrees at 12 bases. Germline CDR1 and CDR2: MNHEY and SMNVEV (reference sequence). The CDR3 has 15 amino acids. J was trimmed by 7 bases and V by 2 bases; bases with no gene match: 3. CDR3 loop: CASSLGTSGLNEQFF. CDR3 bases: TGTGCCAGCAGTTTAGGGACTAGCGGGTTGAATGAGCAGTTCTTC.

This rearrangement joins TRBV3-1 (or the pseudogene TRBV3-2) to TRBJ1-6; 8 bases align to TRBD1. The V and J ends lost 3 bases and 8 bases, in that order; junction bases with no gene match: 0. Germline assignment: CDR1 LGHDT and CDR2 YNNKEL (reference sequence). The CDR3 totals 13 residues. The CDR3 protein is CASSQTGDSPLHF. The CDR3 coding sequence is TGTGCCAGCAGCCAGACAGGGGATTCACCCCTCCACTTT.